The T cell receptor beta chain described here comes from a study of blood T cell repertoires in COVID-19. As for the study in general: From the United States, Italy and Spain came samples of acute and convalescent COVID-19. The analysed material was cDNA or gDNA that came from T cells, B-cell-depleted T cells, or PBMCs.

Original processing notes: By means of reference gene primer amplification, nucleated cell counts were estimated. Profiled with immunoSEQ multiplex PCR; TCRdb holds only in-frame clones, not every one. V, J and clone size reflect that table, while D and trimming were determined from the DNA. The data hold 200,000 or so clones, with more than 85% observed a single time. The CDR3 loop spans 14 amino acids. V lost 4 bases to trimming and J lost 6 bases, with 12 bases between them. CDR1 and CDR2 (germline): KGHDR, SFDVKD. The receptor comes from an older man with active or convalescent COVID-19. The chain is built from TRBV24-1 and TRBJ2-1, with a weak D call TRBD2 (6 bases). Sequenced input: peripheral blood. The CDR3 sequence is CATSDPTSSNEQFF. The CDR3 DNA reads as TGTGCCACCAGTGACCCGACTAGTTCCAATGAGCAGTTCTTC.